These T cell receptor beta chains were read from a single sample in a study of control samples from healthy donors and cancer patients. Profiling relied on immunoSEQ multiplex PCR, and the TCRdb table lists in-frame clones only, not all of them. The sample has approximately 160,000 clones; around 94% are singletons. Sequences were obtained from blood. These receptors originate from a woman aged 18-35 years in good health. The CDR3 runs from the conserved cysteine through the conserved F or W. Size tells how often a clone was seen (once, few, many) or the class of an expanded clone, and some rows leave it out.

V gene | clone size | CDR3 protein
TRBV6-1 | - | CASSGEQDIFWGETQYF
TRBV11-2 | - | CASTLGRTSNEQFF
TRBV6-2/TRBV6-3 | - | CASSYPRGGTDTQYF
TRBV21-1 | - | CASSLGQQETQYF
TRBV27 | - | CASSPLGSNTEAFF
TRBV19 | - | CASTGPYTDTQYF
TRBV5-1 | - | CASSSTSANEQYF
TRBV11-2 | - | CASSPGQNSDTQYF
TRBV19 | - | CASSIGPPDGYTF
TRBV27 | - | CATSPGNNEQYF
TRBV24-1 | - | CATSDLVSGGASQPQHF
TRBV11-3 | - | CASSSDRSSYNEQFF
TRBV7-9 | - | CAPPFRGGGHEQYF
TRBV6-1 | - | CASSEEIVMNTEAFF
TRBV6-5 | - | CASSRNRDTEAFF
TRBV24-1 | - | CATSDPSYGYTF
TRBV6-5 | - | CASIAGQSNTEAFF
TRBV28 | once | CASSPGQGRSGANVLTF
TRBV7-7 | - | CASSAGLASEQYF
TRBV28 | - | CASRISEGTGGGYTF
TRBV7-3 | - | CASSPPGGENTGELFF
TRBV6-5 | - | CASSYSIPDLGYEQYF
TRBV7-9 | - | CASSHGTLTNLNTEAFF
TRBV19 | - | CASSRQGRATNEKLFF
TRBV28 | once | CASSPLAGGPYEQYF
TRBV6-5 | - | CASSRSRRGDTQYF